These 26 T cell receptor beta chains originate from one sample sequenced in a study of blood T cells in healthy people across ages. It was with a sample-barcoded 5' primer and a J-beta primer mix that a second PCR of about 6 to 12 cycles was run. TCRdb used MiXCR to reprocess the 5' RACE reads, holding one entry per CDR3 protein. The repertoire holds roughly 1 million distinct CDR3 sequences, with around 25% as singletons. The sample was also reused in another study, on T cells of mothers and their children.

Sequenced: blood. The origin of the receptors is a girl aged 2-10 years in good health.

This clonotype was detected only a few times. The chain combines TRBV29-1 with TRBJ2-3; unclear D gene. This CDR3 has 11 residues. With 8 bases removed from V and 7 bases from J, the gap between germline ends came to 13 bases. Germline-derived CDR1 and CDR2 are SQVTM and ANQGSEA. CDR3 residues: CSSDAANTQYF. CDR3 sequence (DNA): TGCAGCTCCGACGCGGCAAATACGCAGTATTTT.

This clonotype was found a few times. V and J are TRBV6-5 and TRBJ2-7, with D hard to call. Looked up from germline, CDR1 is MNHEY and CDR2 is SVGAGI. This CDR3 has 14 amino acids. V lost 5 bases and J 3 bases, leaving 14 bases between the germline ends. The CDR3 DNA is TGTGCCAGCAGTCCAATAATGCTGATCTACGAGCAGTACTTC. Amino acid sequence: CASSPIMLIYEQYF.

This clonotype was seen only a few times. This chain joins TRBV3-1 and TRBJ2-6; D might be TRBD2 (6 bases). V lost 4 bases and J lost 4, with 11 bases in between. This CDR3 has 15 amino acids. Per the germline V gene, CDR1 is LGHDT and CDR2 is YNNKEL (reference sequence). The CDR3 protein is CASSLPGRGANVLTF. The CDR3 DNA sequence: TGTGCCAGCAGCCTCCCAGGGAGGGGGGCCAACGTCCTGACTTTC.

The chain couples TRBV27 to TRBJ2-5; 7 nucleotides match TRBD1. The J call may be incorrect, as the DNA end agrees better with TRBJ2-7. The CDR3 extends over 14 amino acids. The germline CDR1 and CDR2 sequences are MNHEY and SMNVEV (reference sequence). CDR3 loop: CASSSRQGNNEQYF. CDR3 nucleotide sequence: TGTGCCAGCAGTTCTCGACAGGGCAATAACGAGCAGTACTTC.

This clonotype was detected a few times. The V gene is TRBV2, the J gene TRBJ1-5; TRBD1 might be the D (6 bases). The germline V gene encodes CDR1 SNHLY and CDR2 FYNNEI. The CDR3 is 15 amino acids. The V gene lost 1 base and the J gene lost 7 bases, with 14 bases spanning the gap. The CDR3 DNA reads TGTGCCAGCAGTGAAGAGGAAGCAGGGGCACAGCCCCAGCATTTT. Protein sequence: CASSEEEAGAQPQHF. Full variable domain (outside the CDR3, taken from reference TRBV2 and TRBJ1-5): EPEVTQTPSHQVTQMGQEVILRCVPISNHLYFYWYRQILGQKVEFLVSFYNNEISEKSEIFDDQFSVERPDGSNFTLKIRSTKLEDSAMYFCASSEEEAGAQPQHFGDGTRLSIL.

The chain combines TRBV7-3 with TRBJ2-3, with no clear D. The CDR3 length is 13 residues. The V gene's germline CDR1 is SGHTA and CDR2 FQGTGA. Trimming removed 7 bases from V and 8 bases from J, with 16 bases in between. The CDR3 sequence is CASNPLSEGTQYF. The CDR3 region has the DNA TGTGCCAGCAACCCTTTGAGCGAAGGTACGCAGTATTTT. Full variable domain (rest looked up from reference TRBV7-3 and TRBJ2-3): GAGVSQTPSNKVTEKGKYVELRCDPISGHTALYWYRQSLGQGPEFLIYFQGTGAADDSGLPNDRFFAVRPEGSVSTLKIQRTERGDSAVYLCASNPLSEGTQYFGPGTRLTVL.

In its sample, this clonotype was seen a few times. Here the CDR3 DNA reads TGTGCCAGCAGCCAAGATTTCCCCGGACTAGCGGCTGCAGATACGCAGTATTTT. Its protein product is CASSQDFPGLAAADTQYF. V usage is TRBV3-1 and J usage is TRBJ2-3; 10 bases are shared with TRBD2. The CDR3 has 18 residues. V trimming: 0 bases; J trimming: 4 bases; junction bases outside the gene matches: 10. The germline V gene encodes CDR1 LGHDT and CDR2 YNNKEL (reference sequence).

The chain uses TRBV25-1 and TRBJ2-5; D call uncertain. This CDR3 is built from 15 residues. V shed 0 bases and J shed 1 base, with 9 bases lying between them. Germline CDR1 and CDR2: MGHDK and SYGVNS. CDR3 coding DNA: TGTGCCAGCAGTGAATATACTGATGCCCAAGAGACCCAGTACTTC. Translation gives CASSEYTDAQETQYF.

The count of this clonotype is one. This sequence joins TRBV7-3 and TRBJ2-1, with a possible D match to TRBD1 (6 bases). The CDR3 has 15 residues. V was trimmed by 1 base and J by 5 bases, leaving 12 bases between them. Germline-derived CDR1 and CDR2 are SGHTA and FQGTGA. The CDR3 loop reads CASSLMAGAHNEQFF. DNA of the CDR3: TGTGCCAGCAGCTTAATGGCAGGGGCGCACAATGAGCAGTTCTTC.

This clonotype appeared a few times. Sequence at one end of the junction differs from germline and may be a read error. The J gene is TRBJ2-1, the V gene TRBV7-9, with D possibly being TRBD2 (6 bases). CDR3 length: 13 residues. Germline V gene sequence: CDR1 SEHNR, CDR2 FQNEAQ (reference sequence). The CDR3, as DNA: TGTGCCAGCGGGCGGGAAAATTACAATGAGCAATTCTTC. Its translation: CASGRENYNEQFF.

This clonotype occurred a few times. V is TRBV7-8 and J is TRBJ1-1; no definite D call. Trimming cost V 5 bases and J 7 bases, with 14 bases left between them. Germline V gene lookup returns CDR1 SGHVS and CDR2 FQNEAQ. CDR3 length: 13 residues. The CDR3 sequence is CASSIGRLVEAFF. CDR3 nucleotides: TGTGCCAGCAGCATTGGACGGCTAGTTGAAGCTTTCTTT. Variable domain in full (rest from reference TRBV7-8 and TRBJ1-1): GAGVSQSPRYKVAKRGQDVALRCDPISGHVSLFWYQQALGQGPEFLTYFQNEAQLDKSGLPSDRFFAERPEGSVSTLKIQRTQQEDSAVYLCASSIGRLVEAFFGQGTRLTVV.

This chain connects TRBV29-1 to TRBJ2-6, with TRBD2 matching over 7 bases. V lost 6 bases to trimming and J lost 0 bases; unmatched junction nucleotides: 11. This CDR3 has 17 amino acids. Looked up from germline, CDR1 is SQVTM and CDR2 is ANQGSEA. This CDR3 is CSVGGMVRASGANVLTF. The DNA for the CDR3 is TGCAGCGTCGGGGGGATGGTCCGAGCCTCTGGGGCCAACGTCCTGACTTTC.

The CDR3, as DNA: TGTGCCAGCAGTTACGGGACTAGCGGGGACGAGCAGTTCTTC. The encoded protein is CASSYGTSGDEQFF. The chain couples TRBV6-2 or TRBV6-3 to TRBJ2-5; 13 positions match TRBD2. Judging by the DNA end, TRBJ2-1 fits better; the J call may be wrong. Germline loops: CDR1 MNHEY, CDR2 SVGEGT. The CDR3 runs to 14 residues.

This chain connects TRBV6-2 or TRBV6-3 to TRBJ1-2; D is unclear. This CDR3 region has 14 residues. Germline V CDR1 and CDR2: MNHEY, SVGEGT. V gave up 7 bases and J gave up 3 bases, with 15 bases separating them. The DNA for the CDR3 is TGTGCCAGCAACCCTGCGGGAGACTACTATGGCTACACCTTC. Translated, it gives CASNPAGDYYGYTF.

Only a few counts were recorded for this clonotype. A junction end diverges from the germline sequence, so it may reflect a read error. The chain employs TRBV20-1 and TRBJ1-1, with a possible D match to TRBD1 (5 bases). This CDR3 spans 14 amino acids. The germline V gene encodes CDR1 DFQATT and CDR2 SNEGSKA (reference sequence). CDR3 in amino acids: CNARRGLTNTEAFF. The CDR3 DNA reads TGCAATGCTAGAAGGGGCCTCACGAACACTGAAGCTTTCTTT.

The table lists this clonotype with a few counts. The V gene is TRBV12-5, the J gene TRBJ2-5; 7 nucleotides match TRBD2. After removal of 7 bases from V and 1 base from J, the junction contained 6 bases not matched to a gene. CDR3 length: 14 amino acids. Germline V CDR1 and CDR2: LGHNT, FRNRAP. The chain's CDR3 is CASATGTTQETQYF. CDR3 DNA sequence: TGTGCTAGTGCCACGGGGACTACCCAAGAGACCCAGTACTTC.

A word on this clonotype: The junction departs from the called germline gene at one end, perhaps through a read error. J is TRBJ2-1 and V is TRBV7-6, with 10 bases identical to TRBD2. Germline CDR1 reads SGHVS; CDR2 reads FNYEAQ. The CDR3 is 16 residues long. The chain's CDR3 is CASSPGLAESYNQQFF. The DNA of the CDR3 is TGTGCCAGCAGCCCAGGACTAGCGGAATCCTACAATCAGCAGTTCTTC.

As regards this clonotype: Without the conserved terminal phenylalanine or tryptophan, this CDR3 likely stems from a read error. The chain uses TRBV18 and TRBJ2-5; weak D call: TRBD1 (5 bases). The J call may not be correct, given that the DNA end is closer to TRBJ2-7. The CDR3 covers 12 residues. Germline-derived CDR1 and CDR2 are KGHSH and LQKENI. Here the CDR3 DNA reads TGTGCCAGCTCACCATCACAGGACGAGCAGTACCTC. It encodes CASSPSQDEQYL.

The chain has TRBV4-2 and TRBJ2-1, with TRBD2 matching over 14 bases. The ends lost 5 bases at V and 9 bases at J; junction bases unmatched: 6. The germline V gene has CDR1 LGHNA and CDR2 YNFKEQ. There are 15 residues in the CDR3. The CDR3 reads CASSSTSGGAGEQFF. The CDR3, as DNA: TGTGCCAGCAGCTCGACTAGCGGGGGGGCGGGTGAGCAGTTCTTC.

This chain joins TRBV27 and TRBJ1-2; TRBD1 matches 8 bases. Germline V CDR1 and CDR2: MNHEY, SMNVEV (reference sequence). V lost 10 bases and J lost 3; bases outside the gene matches: 13. This CDR3 has 15 amino acids. This chain's CDR3 is CATRDRNSLYYGYTF. In nucleotides, the CDR3 is TGTGCCACCAGGGACAGGAATAGCCTTTACTATGGCTACACCTTC.

The CDR3 spells CASSGPGQGPYEQYF. In nucleotides, the CDR3 is TGTGCCAGCAGCGGACCGGGACAGGGGCCCTACGAGCAGTACTTC. This chain connects TRBV13 to TRBJ2-7, with 10 nucleotides matching TRBD1. This CDR3 spans 15 amino acids. Germline V gene lookup returns CDR1 PRHDT and CDR2 FYEKMQ (reference sequence). V shed 5 bases, J shed 2 bases, and the junction held 6 bases outside the gene matches.

The chain carries TRBV10-1 and TRBJ2-3; 10 bases match TRBD2. Germline loops: CDR1 WNHNN, CDR2 SYGVQD (reference sequence). The junction had 3 bases not matched to a gene; V was cut back by 3 bases and J by 0 bases. The CDR3 has 16 amino acids. CDR3 region: CASSDSGRASTDTQYF. The CDR3 DNA follows: TGCGCCAGCAGTGACAGCGGGAGGGCTAGCACAGATACGCAGTATTTT.

This clonotype has a count of ten or more. J is TRBJ2-5 and V is TRBV29-1; D may be TRBD1 (5 bases). CDR1 and CDR2 (germline): SQVTM, ANQGSEA. The V end lost 4 bases, the J end lost 3 bases, and 9 bases lay between the germline ends. There are 12 residues in the CDR3. The CDR3 DNA reads TGCAGCGTTGGGGGCGGAGAAGAGACCCAGTACTTC. The encoded protein is CSVGGGEETQYF.

There are a few counts of this clonotype. The V call is TRBV28, the J call TRBJ2-5; D is unclear. CDR1 and CDR2 from the germline V gene are MDHEN and SYDVKM. The ends were cut back, 3 bases at V and 11 bases at J, with 22 bases in the middle. This CDR3 has 15 residues. The CDR3 is CASSFFRGLAGEQYF. CDR3 bases: TGTGCCAGCAGTTTCTTCCGAGGCCTGGCAGGAGAGCAGTACTTC. Filled out from reference TRBV28 and TRBJ2-5, the complete variable domain reads DVKVTQSSRYLVKRTGEKVFLECVQDMDHENMFWYRQDPGLGLRLIYFSYDVKMKEKGDIPEGYSVSREKKERFSLILESASTNQTSMYLCASSFFRGLAGEQYFGPGTRLLVL.

The rearrangement joins TRBV12-3 or TRBV12-4 to TRBJ1-1; D is undetermined. CDR3 length: 11 amino acids. Trimming removed 3 bases from V and 8 bases from J, with 7 bases in between. CDR3 amino acids: CASSFQVEAFF. The CDR3 DNA reads as TGTGCCAGCAGTTTCCAGGTAGAAGCTTTCTTT.

In this sample, this clonotype turned up a few times. One end of the junction fails to match germline, which may point to a read error. The chain employs TRBV9 and TRBJ2-2; 7 positions agree with TRBD1. CDR3 length: 14 residues. From germline, CDR1 is SGDLS and CDR2 YYNGEE. Here the CDR3 reads CASSMGQPTGELLF. The CDR3 coding sequence is TGTGCCAGCAGCATGGGACAGCCCACCGGGGAGCTGCTTTTT.